This T cell receptor beta chain originates from a study of CD4 T cells in relation to SARS-CoV-2 and coronaviruses. Turning to the study itself: ViraFEST: approximately eleven-day antigen culture of PBMCs, then TCR beta CDR3 sequencing. The negative reference was HIV-1 Nef peptide pool or peptide-free culture. Crossreactive spike epitopes shared across donors were mapped to their HLA restriction.

Before the COVID-19 pandemic, during about 2011-2019, CD4+ T cells were taken from unexposed donors. The cells were cultured for about ten days before CD4+ T cells were isolated. This clone has more than one count but fewer than ten. Its antigen is not identified. Libraries were prepared by immunoSEQ multiplex PCR; TCRdb keeps only in-frame clonotypes and omits some of them. The table has 25,000 to 30,000 clones, roughly 73% seen once. Study-level findings and limits: Compared with monoreactive clones, crossreactive clones showed significantly weaker SARS-CoV-2 expansion.

What was sequenced was CD4+ T cells from PBMCs, cultured in vitro. This receptor was obtained from a human donor in good health.

CDR3 residues: CANKNWDQPQHF. Here the CDR3 DNA reads TGTGCCAACAAAAACTGGGATCAGCCCCAGCATTTT. This chain uses TRBV15 with TRBJ1-5, with unresolved D. Germline lookup yields CDR1 LNHNV and CDR2 YYDKDF (reference sequence). The CDR3 runs 12 residues. The V end was cut by 10 bases, the J end by 5 bases, with 12 bases between.